This T cell receptor (beta chain) was recovered during a study of T cell responses to AZD1222 COVID-19 vaccine. Study-wide points: Scientists sampled the repertoires only once the peak T cell response had passed. There were mostly white British donors and more females than males, and clonal diversity was possibly underestimated. After two AZD1222 doses, spike-specific TCR breadth and depth rose versus day 0.

Second doses at about 4 or about 12 weeks were pooled. The CDR3 runs to 13 residues. V gave up 6 bases and J gave up 5 bases, with 13 bases separating them. Germline CDR1 reads MDHEN; CDR2 reads SYDVKM. Worth noting for this clone: The antigen is undetermined.

The table came from immunoSEQ multiplex PCR; TCRdb's copy has only in-frame clones and leaves some out. The sample lists about 56,000 clones; approximately 80% were seen once. The sample consisted of peripheral blood, taken 28 days after the second AZD1222 dose. The receptor was isolated from an adult who received the AZD1222 COVID-19 vaccine. The genes are TRBV28 and TRBJ1-2, with D tentatively TRBD1 (6 bases). CDR3 residues: CASRVGARYGYTF. The CDR3 region has the DNA TGTGCCAGCAGGGTGGGGGCTAGGTATGGCTACACCTTC.